The rows below give T cell receptor beta chains drawn from one sample of a study of vaccination and CD4 T cells after COVID-19. These receptors lack a known antigen. MiXCR, applied by TCRdb to the PCR reads, yields one record per CDR3 protein. This table holds about 8,900 distinct CDR3 sequences, 60% to 80% found once. Material for sequencing was CD4+ T cells from blood, cultured in vitro. The receptors stem from a human donor who had recovered from COVID-19. Both conserved end residues are trimmed from each CDR3. Expanded clones get a size class; other rows say once, few or many, or leave the size out.

size: NA; V: TRBV19; CDR3: ASSIATNYGYT
size: NA; V: TRBV28; CDR3: ASTQFLGEQF
size: NA; V: TRBV2; CDR3: ASSELAGGGDEQY
size: NA; V: TRBV6-1; CDR3: ASETAYNEQF
size: NA; V: TRBV6-2/TRBV6-3; CDR3: ASSPLYQETQY
size: NA; V: TRBV20-1; CDR3: SASWQIYNEQF
size: NA; V: TRBV10-2; CDR3: ASSGRQFNTEAF
size: NA; V: TRBV6-1; CDR3: ASSGVNTEAF
size: few; V: TRBV28; CDR3: ASRPGQYFDVILHEQY
size: NA; V: TRBV11-2; CDR3: ASSLGGTIRETQY
size: few; V: TRBV27; CDR3: ASRGVQGRYGYT
size: NA; V: TRBV27; CDR3: ASSLLSGSYEQY
size: once; V: TRBV6-1; CDR3: ASSRQGGETQY
size: NA; V: TRBV20-1; CDR3: SAARLARETQY
size: once; V: TRBV5-1; CDR3: ASLIGPMNTEAF
size: NA; V: TRBV7-9; CDR3: ASSLFGKTSEAF
size: NA; V: TRBV6-5; CDR3: ASSYLGWTGADYGYT
size: NA; V: TRBV7-2; CDR3: ASSLVGETEAF